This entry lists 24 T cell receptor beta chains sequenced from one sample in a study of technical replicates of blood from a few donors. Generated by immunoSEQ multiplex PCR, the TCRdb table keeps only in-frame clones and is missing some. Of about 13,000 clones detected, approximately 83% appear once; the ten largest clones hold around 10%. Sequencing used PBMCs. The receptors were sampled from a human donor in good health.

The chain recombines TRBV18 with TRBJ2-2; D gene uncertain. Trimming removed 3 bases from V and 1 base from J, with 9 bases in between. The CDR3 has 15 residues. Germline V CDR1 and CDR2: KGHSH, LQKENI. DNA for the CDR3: TGTGCCAGCTCACCGCCGGGTCTGAACACCGGGGAGCTGTTTTTT. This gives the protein CASSPPGLNTGELFF.

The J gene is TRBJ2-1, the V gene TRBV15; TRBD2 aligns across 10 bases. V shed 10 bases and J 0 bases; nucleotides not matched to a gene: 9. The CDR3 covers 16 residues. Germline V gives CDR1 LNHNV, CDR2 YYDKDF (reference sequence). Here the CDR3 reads CAIGTSATSSYNEQFF. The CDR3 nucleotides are TGTGCCATAGGGACTAGCGCCACGAGCTCCTACAATGAGCAGTTCTTC. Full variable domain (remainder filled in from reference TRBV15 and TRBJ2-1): DAMVIQNPRYQVTQFGKPVTLSCSQTLNHNVMYWYQQKSSQAPKLLFHYYDKDFNNEADTPDNFQSRRPNTSFCFLDIRSPGLGDTAMYLCAIGTSATSSYNEQFFGPGTRLTVL.

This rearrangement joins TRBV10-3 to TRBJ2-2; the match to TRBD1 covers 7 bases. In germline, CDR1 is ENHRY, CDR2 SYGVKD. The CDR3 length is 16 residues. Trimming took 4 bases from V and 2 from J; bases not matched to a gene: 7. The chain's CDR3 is CAISGPTGVNTGELFF. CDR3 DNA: TGTGCCATCAGTGGGCCTACAGGGGTCAACACCGGGGAGCTGTTTTTT.

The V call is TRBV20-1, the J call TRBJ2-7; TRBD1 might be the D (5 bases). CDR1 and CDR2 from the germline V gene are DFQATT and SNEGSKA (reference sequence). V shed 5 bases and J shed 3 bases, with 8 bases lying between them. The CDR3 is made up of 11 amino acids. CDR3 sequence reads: CSAQGDYEQYF. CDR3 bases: TGCAGTGCTCAGGGCGACTACGAGCAGTACTTC.

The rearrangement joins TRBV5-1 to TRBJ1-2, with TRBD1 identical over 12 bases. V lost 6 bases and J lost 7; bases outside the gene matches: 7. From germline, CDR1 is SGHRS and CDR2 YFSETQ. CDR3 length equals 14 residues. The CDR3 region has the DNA TGCGCCAGCAAAATGGGACAGGGGGCGTTTGGCTACACCTTC. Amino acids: CASKMGQGAFGYTF.

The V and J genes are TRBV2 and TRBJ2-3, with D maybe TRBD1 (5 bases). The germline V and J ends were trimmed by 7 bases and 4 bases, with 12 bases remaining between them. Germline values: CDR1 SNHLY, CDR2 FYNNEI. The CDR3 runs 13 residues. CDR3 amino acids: CASKGWLADTQYF. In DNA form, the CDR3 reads TGTGCCAGCAAGGGGTGGTTGGCAGATACGCAGTATTTT.

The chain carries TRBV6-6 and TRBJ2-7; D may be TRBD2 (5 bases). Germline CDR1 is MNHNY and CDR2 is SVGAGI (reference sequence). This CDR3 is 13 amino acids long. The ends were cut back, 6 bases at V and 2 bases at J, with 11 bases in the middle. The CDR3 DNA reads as TGTGCCAGCAGGACGGACTCGACCTACGAGCAGTACTTC. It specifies CASRTDSTYEQYF.

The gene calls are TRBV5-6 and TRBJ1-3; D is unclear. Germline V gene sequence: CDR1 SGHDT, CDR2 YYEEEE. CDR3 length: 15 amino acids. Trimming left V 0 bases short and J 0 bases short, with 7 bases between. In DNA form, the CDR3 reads TGTGCCAGCAGCTTGGCCCAGGTCTCTGGAAACACCATATATTTT. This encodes CASSLAQVSGNTIYF.

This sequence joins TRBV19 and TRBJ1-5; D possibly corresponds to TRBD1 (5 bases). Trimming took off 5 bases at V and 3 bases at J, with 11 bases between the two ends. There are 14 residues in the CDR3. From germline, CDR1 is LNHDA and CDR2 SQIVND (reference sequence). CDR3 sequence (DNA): TGTGCCAGTAGTTGGCAGGGCCCCAATCAGCCCCAGCATTTT. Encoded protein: CASSWQGPNQPQHF.

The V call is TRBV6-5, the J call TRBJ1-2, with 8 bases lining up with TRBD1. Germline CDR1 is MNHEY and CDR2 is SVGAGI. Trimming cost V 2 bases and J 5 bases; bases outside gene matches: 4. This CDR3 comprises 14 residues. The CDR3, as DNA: TGTGCCAGCAGTTACGGACAGGGAAGGTATGGCTACACCTTC. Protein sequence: CASSYGQGRYGYTF.

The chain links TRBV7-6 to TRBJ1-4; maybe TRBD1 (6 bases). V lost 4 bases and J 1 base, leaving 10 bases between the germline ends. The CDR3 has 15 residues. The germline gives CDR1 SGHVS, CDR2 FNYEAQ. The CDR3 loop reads CASSSLTGTNEKLFF. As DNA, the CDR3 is TGTGCCAGCAGCTCCCTGACAGGAACTAATGAAAAACTGTTTTTT.

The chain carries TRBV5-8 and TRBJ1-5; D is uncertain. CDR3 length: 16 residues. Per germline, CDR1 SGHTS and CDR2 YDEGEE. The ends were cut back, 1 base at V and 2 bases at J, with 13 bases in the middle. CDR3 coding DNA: TGTGCCAGCAGCTTGTTAGTCCCCGCCGGCAATCAGCCCCAGCATTTT. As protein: CASSLLVPAGNQPQHF.

The CDR3 loop reads CASSSRGSSYNEQFF. DNA for the CDR3: TGTGCCAGCAGCTCTCGGGGGAGCTCCTACAATGAGCAGTTCTTC. V usage is TRBV11-3 and J usage is TRBJ2-1; D is possibly TRBD2 (6 bases). CDR3 length equals 15 residues. Germline V lookup: CDR1 SGHNT, CDR2 YENEEA. Trimming left V 4 bases short and J 0 bases short, with 10 bases between.

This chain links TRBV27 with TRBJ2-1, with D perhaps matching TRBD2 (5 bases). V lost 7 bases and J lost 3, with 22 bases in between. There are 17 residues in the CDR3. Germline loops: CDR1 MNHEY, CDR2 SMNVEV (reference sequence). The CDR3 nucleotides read TGTGCCAGCACCCCGACCGGAGCGGTACTTTTCTACAATGAGCAGTTCTTC. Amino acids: CASTPTGAVLFYNEQFF.

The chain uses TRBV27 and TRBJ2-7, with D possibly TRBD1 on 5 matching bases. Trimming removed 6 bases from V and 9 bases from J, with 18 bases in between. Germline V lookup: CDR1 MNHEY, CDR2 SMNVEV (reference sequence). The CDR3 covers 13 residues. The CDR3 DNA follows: TGTGCCAGCAGCCCCCACTCAGGGTCGGGGCAGTACTTC. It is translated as CASSPHSGSGQYF.

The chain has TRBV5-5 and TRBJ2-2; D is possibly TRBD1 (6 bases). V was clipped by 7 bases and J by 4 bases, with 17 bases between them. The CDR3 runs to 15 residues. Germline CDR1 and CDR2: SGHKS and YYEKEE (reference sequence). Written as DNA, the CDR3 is TGTGCCAGCGACCGAGGACAGATCACCACCGGGGAGCTGTTTTTT. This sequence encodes CASDRGQITTGELFF.

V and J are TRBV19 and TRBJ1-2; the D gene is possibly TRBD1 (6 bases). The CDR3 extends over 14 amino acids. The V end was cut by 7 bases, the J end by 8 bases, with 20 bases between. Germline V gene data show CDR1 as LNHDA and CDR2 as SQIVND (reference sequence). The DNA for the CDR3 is TGTGCCAGTAAAACCGCAGTGGGGGCTTACGGCTACACCTTC. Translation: CASKTAVGAYGYTF.

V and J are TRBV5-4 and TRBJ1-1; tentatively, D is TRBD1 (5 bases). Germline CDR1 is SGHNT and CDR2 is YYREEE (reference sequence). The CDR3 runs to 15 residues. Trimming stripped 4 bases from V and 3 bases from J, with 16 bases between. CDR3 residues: CASSPGGVQDTEAFF. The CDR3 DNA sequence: TGTGCCAGCAGCCCGGGGGGGGTACAGGACACTGAAGCTTTCTTT.

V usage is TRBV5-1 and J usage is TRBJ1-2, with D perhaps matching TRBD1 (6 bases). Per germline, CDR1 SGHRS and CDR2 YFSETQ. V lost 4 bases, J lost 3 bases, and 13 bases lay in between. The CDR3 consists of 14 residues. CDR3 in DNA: TGCGCCAGCAGCCCCGGGGGGGCAGACTATGGCTACACCTTC. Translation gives CASSPGGADYGYTF. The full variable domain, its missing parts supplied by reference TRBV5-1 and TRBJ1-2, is KAGVTQTPRYLIKTRGQQVTLSCSPISGHRSVSWYQQTPGQGLQFLFEYFSETQRNKGNFPGRFSGRQFSNSRSEMNVSTLELGDSALYLCASSPGGADYGYTFGSGTRLTVV.

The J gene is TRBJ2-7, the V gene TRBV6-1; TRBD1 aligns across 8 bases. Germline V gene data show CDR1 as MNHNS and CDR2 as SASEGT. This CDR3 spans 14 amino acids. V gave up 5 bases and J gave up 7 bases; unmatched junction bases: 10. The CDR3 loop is CASSSQGGRGEQYF. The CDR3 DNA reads TGTGCCAGCAGTTCACAGGGGGGCCGCGGTGAGCAGTACTTC.

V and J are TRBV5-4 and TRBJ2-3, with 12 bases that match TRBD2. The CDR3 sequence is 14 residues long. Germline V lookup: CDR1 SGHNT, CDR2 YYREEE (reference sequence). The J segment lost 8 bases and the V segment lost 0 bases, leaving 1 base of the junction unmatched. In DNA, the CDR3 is TGTGCCAGCAGCTTGGCTAGCGGGAGGGCTACGCAGTATTTT. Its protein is CASSLASGRATQYF. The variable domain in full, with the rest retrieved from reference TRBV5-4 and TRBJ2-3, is ETGVTQSPTHLIKTRGQQVTLRCSSQSGHNTVSWYQQALGQGPQFIFQYYREEENGRGNFPPRFSGLQFPNYSSELNVNALELDDSALYLCASSLASGRATQYFGPGTRLTVL.

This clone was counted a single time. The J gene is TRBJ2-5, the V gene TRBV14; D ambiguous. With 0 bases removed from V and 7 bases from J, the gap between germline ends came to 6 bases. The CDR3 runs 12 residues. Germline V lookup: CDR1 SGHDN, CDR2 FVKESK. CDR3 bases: TGTGCCAGCAGCCAAGATCGACTGACCCAGTACTTC. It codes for CASSQDRLTQYF.

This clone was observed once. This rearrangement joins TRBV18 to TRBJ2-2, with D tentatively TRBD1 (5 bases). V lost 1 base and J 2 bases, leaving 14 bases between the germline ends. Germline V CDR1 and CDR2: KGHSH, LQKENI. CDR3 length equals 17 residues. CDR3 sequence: CASSPQSMTVNTGELFF. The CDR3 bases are TGTGCCAGCTCACCACAATCGATGACAGTAAACACCGGGGAGCTGTTTTTT.

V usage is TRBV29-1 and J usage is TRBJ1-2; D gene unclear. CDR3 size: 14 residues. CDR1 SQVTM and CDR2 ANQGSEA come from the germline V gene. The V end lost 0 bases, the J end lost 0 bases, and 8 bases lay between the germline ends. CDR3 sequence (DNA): TGCAGCGTTGAAGATGGCGGAGCTAACTATGGCTACACCTTC. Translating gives CSVEDGGANYGYTF.